This TCR beta chain comes out of a study of OX40 agonist ivuxolimab in advanced cancers. Study results and limitations: Expansion of clones was among the lowest in partial responders at 0.1-3.0 mg/kg.

Clones were sequenced by immunoSEQ multiplex PCR, and TCRdb holds only the in-frame ones, with some missing. The repertoire has around 63,000 clones, about 92% of them found once; the top ten carry 1% to 1.2%. Germline CDR1 MNHEY, CDR2 SMNVEV (reference sequence). CDR3 size: 13 residues. The germline V and J ends were trimmed by 6 bases and 5 bases, with 13 bases remaining between them. Prior autoimmune disease or systemic immunosuppression barred patients. On this clone itself: The antigen remains undetermined.

This receptor was obtained from an adult with an advanced solid tumor such as melanoma, head and neck, liver or kidney cancer. Sequencing used CD4+ or CD8+ T cells sorted from blood, obtained in a trial of the OX40 agonist ivuxolimab. The V and J genes are TRBV27 and TRBJ2-5, with TRBD2 as a possible D gene (6 bases). The CDR3 is CASRPWGEETQYF. The DNA of the CDR3 is TGTGCCAGCAGGCCGTGGGGGGAGGAGACCCAGTACTTC.